The TCR beta chain described here comes from a study of T cell changes during pregnancy in multiple sclerosis. The table lists this clone with a count of one. Clones were sequenced by immunoSEQ multiplex PCR, and TCRdb holds only the in-frame ones, with some missing. The data show about 100,000 clones, approximately 92% seen once. The V gene's germline CDR1 is SEHNR and CDR2 FQNEAQ (reference sequence). The CDR3 length is 12 residues. V was cut by 4 bases and J by 0 bases, with 2 bases left in between. The sequencing used peripheral blood, collected after pregnancy. V gene TRBV7-9 combines with J gene TRBJ2-3, with D unclear. The clonotype originates from a female donor with multiple sclerosis, enrolled in a pregnancy study. The CDR3 DNA reads as TGTGCCAGCAGCTCTAGCACAGATACGCAGTATTTT. It yields the protein CASSSSTDTQYF.